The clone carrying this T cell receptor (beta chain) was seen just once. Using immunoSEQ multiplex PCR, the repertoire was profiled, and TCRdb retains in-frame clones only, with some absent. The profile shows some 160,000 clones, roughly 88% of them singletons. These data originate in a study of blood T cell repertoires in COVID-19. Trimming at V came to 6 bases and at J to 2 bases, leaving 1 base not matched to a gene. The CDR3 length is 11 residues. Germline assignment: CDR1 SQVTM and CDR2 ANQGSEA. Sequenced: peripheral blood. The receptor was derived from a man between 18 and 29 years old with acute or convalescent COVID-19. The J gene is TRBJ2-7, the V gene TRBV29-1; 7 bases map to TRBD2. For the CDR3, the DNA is TGCAGCGTGGCGGGGGCCTACGAGCAGTACTTC. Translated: CSVAGAYEQYF.